Sequencing of this T cell receptor (beta chain) was carried out in a study of blood T cells in healthy people across ages. This clonotype was detected ten times or more. Alongside a J-beta primer mix, a sample-barcoded 5' primer served in a second PCR lasting about 6 to 11 cycles. A single record per CDR3 protein comes from TCRdb applying MiXCR to the 5' RACE reads. The top ten hold about 27% of the sample, which has 800,000 to 900,000 distinct CDR3 sequences, 62% seen once. This CDR3 has 15 residues. CDR1 SGHTA and CDR2 FQGTGA come from the germline V gene. Trimming pared 2 bases from V and 2 bases from J, leaving 12 bases between. The total RNA that was extracted per sample amounted to at least 5 micrograms.

The receptor was derived from a man younger than 40 in good health. The sequencing sample was made of blood. This chain uses TRBV7-3 with TRBJ2-5; D is possibly TRBD2 (6 bases). The DNA for the CDR3 is TGTGCCAGCAGCTTAGGCCGGGGACTTCAAGAGACCCAGTACTTC. Its protein is CASSLGRGLQETQYF.